A single sample is the source of the 9 T cell receptor beta chains below, sequenced in a study of long-term antiretroviral therapy in people with HIV. Assay version v3.0 of immunoSEQ was used, and it was run at survey level. The protocol was immunoSEQ multiplex PCR, while the TCRdb copy is restricted to in-frame clones and leaves out a portion. The sample lists some 30,000 clones, 95% to 98% occurring once. The starting material was unsorted PBMCs, obtained 7.6 years after starting antiretroviral therapy. The receptors here all came from a young man with HIV.

The gene calls are TRBV7-8 and TRBJ2-3, with 8 positions matching TRBD2. Germline V gives CDR1 SGHVS, CDR2 FQNEAQ. There are 15 residues in the CDR3. Trimming removed 10 bases from V and 0 bases from J; junction bases left unmatched: 9. Here the CDR3 DNA reads TGTGCCACCCTAGCGGGCGGGACAAGCACAGATACGCAGTATTTT. This gives the protein CATLAGGTSTDTQYF.

Only one count was recorded for this clone. The V gene is TRBV14, the J gene TRBJ2-1; tentatively, D is TRBD1 (5 bases). With 5 bases removed from V and 6 bases from J, the gap between germline ends came to 11 bases. Germline values: CDR1 SGHDN, CDR2 FVKESK. The CDR3 has 13 residues. CDR3: CASSYTQGNEQFF. Written as DNA, the CDR3 is TGTGCCAGCAGCTATACGCAGGGCAATGAGCAGTTCTTC.

The chain's CDR3 is CASSFDLAEQYF. The CDR3 bases are TGTGCCAGCAGCTTTGACCTAGCCGAGCAGTACTTC. The J gene is TRBJ2-7, the V gene TRBV7-2; D is possibly TRBD2 (5 bases). The V end was cut by 3 bases, the J end by 6 bases, with 9 bases between. The CDR3 extends over 12 amino acids. In germline, CDR1 is SGHTA, CDR2 FQGNSA.

The rearrangement uses TRBV30 and TRBJ1-1; D gene ambiguous. Germline V gives CDR1 GTSNPN, CDR2 SVGIG (reference sequence). V lost 1 base, J lost 4 bases, and 13 bases lay in between. The CDR3 runs to 14 residues. The CDR3, as DNA: TGTGCCTGGAGTGCCCTCGACGGCTTCACTGAAGCTTTCTTT. This codes for CAWSALDGFTEAFF.

The CDR3 DNA reads TGTGCCAGCAGCACCTACTTCGGACAGGGGGATCAGCCCCAGCATTTT. Protein sequence: CASSTYFGQGDQPQHF. This chain connects TRBV5-5 to TRBJ1-5, with 10 bases lining up with TRBD1. Germline CDR1 reads SGHKS; CDR2 reads YYEKEE (reference sequence). This CDR3 contains 16 residues. V lost 4 bases to trimming and J lost 5 bases; unmatched junction nucleotides: 9.

The chain recombines TRBV20-1 with TRBJ2-1, with D unresolved. V lost 3 bases to trimming and J lost 3 bases, with 3 bases between them. Germline V gene sequence: CDR1 DFQATT, CDR2 SNEGSKA (reference sequence). The CDR3 loop spans 11 amino acids. The CDR3 DNA sequence: TGCAGTGCTAGGGGCTACAATGAGCAGTTCTTC. Its translation is CSARGYNEQFF.

The V and J genes are TRBV6-1 and TRBJ1-4; D is perhaps TRBD1 (6 bases). The CDR3 extends over 15 amino acids. Trimming took off 4 bases at V and 1 base at J, with 10 bases between the two ends. Germline V gene data show CDR1 as MNHNS and CDR2 as SASEGT. The DNA for the CDR3 is TGTGCCAGCAGTGGCGGACAGAGAACTAATGAAAAACTGTTTTTT. It codes for CASSGGQRTNEKLFF.

The rearrangement uses TRBV10-3 and TRBJ1-6; the match to TRBD1 covers 8 bases. Unmatched junction bases numbered 11, after V lost 3 bases and J lost 7 bases. Germline CDR1 and CDR2: ENHRY and SYGVKD. This CDR3 has 17 residues. The CDR3 region is CAISENLPGQVNSPLHF. The CDR3 DNA reads TGTGCCATCAGTGAAAACCTTCCGGGACAGGTGAATTCACCCCTCCACTTT.

This sequence joins TRBV18 and TRBJ1-1; a weak D match, TRBD1 (5 bases). The CDR3 runs to 15 residues. V lost 3 bases and J lost 5, with 16 bases in between. The germline V gene has CDR1 KGHSH and CDR2 LQKENI. The CDR3 protein is CASSPVGVGRTEAFF. The DNA for the CDR3 is TGTGCCAGCTCACCGGTGGGGGTAGGGAGGACTGAAGCTTTCTTT.